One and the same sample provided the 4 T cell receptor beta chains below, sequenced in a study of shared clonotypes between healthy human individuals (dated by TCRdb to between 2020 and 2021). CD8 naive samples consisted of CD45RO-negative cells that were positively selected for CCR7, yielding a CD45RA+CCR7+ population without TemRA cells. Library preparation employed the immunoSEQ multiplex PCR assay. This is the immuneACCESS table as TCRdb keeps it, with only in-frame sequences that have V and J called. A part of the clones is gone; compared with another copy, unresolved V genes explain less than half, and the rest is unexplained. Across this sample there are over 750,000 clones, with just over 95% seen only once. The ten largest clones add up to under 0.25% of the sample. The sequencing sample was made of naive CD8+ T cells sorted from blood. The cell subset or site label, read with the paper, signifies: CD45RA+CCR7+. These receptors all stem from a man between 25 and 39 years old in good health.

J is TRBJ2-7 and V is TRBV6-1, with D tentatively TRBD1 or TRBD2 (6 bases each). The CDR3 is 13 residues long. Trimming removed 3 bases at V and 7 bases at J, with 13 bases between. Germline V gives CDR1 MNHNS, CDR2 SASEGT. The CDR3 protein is CASSDTGAGEQYF. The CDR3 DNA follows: TGTGCCAGCAGTGATACGGGGGCTGGAGAGCAGTACTTC.

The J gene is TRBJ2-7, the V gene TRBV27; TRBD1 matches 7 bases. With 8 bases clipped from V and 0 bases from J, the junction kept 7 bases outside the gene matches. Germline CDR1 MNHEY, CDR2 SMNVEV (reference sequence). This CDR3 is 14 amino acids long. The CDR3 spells CASQTGTDSYEQYF. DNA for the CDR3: TGTGCCAGCCAGACCGGGACAGACTCCTACGAGCAGTACTTC.

The CDR3 here is CASSPKLQGPVEQFF. In nucleotides, the CDR3 is TGTGCCAGCAGCCCAAAATTACAGGGCCCCGTTGAGCAGTTCTTC. This chain links TRBV7-9 with TRBJ2-1; the D gene is possibly TRBD1 (6 bases). V was shortened by 5 bases and J by 9 bases, with 20 bases between the two germline ends. CDR3 size: 15 residues. Germline CDR1 is SEHNR and CDR2 is FQNEAQ (reference sequence).

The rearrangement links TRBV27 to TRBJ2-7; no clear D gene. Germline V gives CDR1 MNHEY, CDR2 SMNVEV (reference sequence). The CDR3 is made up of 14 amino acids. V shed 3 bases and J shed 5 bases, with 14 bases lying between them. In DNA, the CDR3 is TGTGCCAGCAGTTTCGGCCCCACGCCGGACGAGCAGTACTTC. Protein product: CASSFGPTPDEQYF.